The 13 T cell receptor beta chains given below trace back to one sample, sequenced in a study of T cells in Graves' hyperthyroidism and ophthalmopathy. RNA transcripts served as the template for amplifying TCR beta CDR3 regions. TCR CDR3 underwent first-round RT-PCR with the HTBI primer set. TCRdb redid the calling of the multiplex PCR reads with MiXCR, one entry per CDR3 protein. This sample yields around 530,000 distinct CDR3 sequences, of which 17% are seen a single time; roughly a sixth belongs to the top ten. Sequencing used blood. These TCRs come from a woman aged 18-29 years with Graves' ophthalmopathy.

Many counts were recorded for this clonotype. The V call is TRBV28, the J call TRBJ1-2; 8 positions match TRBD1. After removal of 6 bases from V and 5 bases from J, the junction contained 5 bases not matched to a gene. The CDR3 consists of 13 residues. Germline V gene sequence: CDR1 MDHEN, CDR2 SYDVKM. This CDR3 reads CASRNRGIYGYTF. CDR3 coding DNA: TGTGCCAGCAGGAACAGGGGGATTTATGGCTACACCTTC.

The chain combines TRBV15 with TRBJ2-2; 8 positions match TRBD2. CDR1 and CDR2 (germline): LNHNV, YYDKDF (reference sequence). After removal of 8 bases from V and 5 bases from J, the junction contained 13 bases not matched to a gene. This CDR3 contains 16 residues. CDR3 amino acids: CATAPQRAGVTGELFF. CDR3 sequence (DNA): TGTGCCACCGCCCCGCAACGAGCGGGGGTTACCGGGGAGCTGTTTTTT.

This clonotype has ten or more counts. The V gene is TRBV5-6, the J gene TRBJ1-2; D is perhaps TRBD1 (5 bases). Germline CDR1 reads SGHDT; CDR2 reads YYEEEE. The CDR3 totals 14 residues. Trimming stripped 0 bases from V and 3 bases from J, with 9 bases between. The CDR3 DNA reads TGTGCCAGCAGCTTGGGTGGGGACCACTATGGCTACACCTTC. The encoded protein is CASSLGGDHYGYTF.

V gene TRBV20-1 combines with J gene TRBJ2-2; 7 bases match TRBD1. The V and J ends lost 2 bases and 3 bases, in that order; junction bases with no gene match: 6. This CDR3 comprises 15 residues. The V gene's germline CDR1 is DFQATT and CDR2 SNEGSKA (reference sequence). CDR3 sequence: CSARPQGSDTGELFF. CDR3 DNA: TGCAGTGCTAGACCACAGGGGTCGGACACCGGGGAGCTGTTTTTT.

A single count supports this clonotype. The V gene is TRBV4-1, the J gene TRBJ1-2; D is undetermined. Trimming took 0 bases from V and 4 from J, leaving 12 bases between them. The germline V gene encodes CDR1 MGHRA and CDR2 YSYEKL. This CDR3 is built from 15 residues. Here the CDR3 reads CASSQEFRAVYGYTF. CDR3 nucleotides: TGCGCCAGCAGCCAAGAGTTCCGGGCTGTCTATGGCTACACCTTC.

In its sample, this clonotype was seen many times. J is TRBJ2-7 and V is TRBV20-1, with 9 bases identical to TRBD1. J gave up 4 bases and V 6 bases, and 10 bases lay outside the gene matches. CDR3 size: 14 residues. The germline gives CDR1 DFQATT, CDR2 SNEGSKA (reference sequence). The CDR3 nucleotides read TGCAGTGCCGCGGGAACAGGGGGCATGTACGAGCAGTACTTC. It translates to CSAAGTGGMYEQYF.

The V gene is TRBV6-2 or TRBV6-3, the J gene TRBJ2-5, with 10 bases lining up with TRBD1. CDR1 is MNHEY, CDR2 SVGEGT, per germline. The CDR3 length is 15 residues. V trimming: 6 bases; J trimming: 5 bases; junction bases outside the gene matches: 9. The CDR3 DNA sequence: TGTGCCAGCAGGGGCGGACAGGGGGTTTGGGAGACCCAGTACTTC. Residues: CASRGGQGVWETQYF.

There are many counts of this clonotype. CDR3 coding DNA: TGTGCCAGCAGGGAGTCAAAACCCAGCCAGCCCCAGCATTTT. Translated, it gives CASRESKPSQPQHF. This sequence joins TRBV2 and TRBJ1-5; D ambiguous. Germline CDR1 is SNHLY and CDR2 is FYNNEI. V gave up 6 bases and J gave up 7 bases, with 16 bases separating them. The CDR3 extends over 14 amino acids.

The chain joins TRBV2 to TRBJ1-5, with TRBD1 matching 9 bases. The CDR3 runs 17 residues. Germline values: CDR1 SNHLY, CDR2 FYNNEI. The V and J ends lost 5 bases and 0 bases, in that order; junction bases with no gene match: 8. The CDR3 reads CASSTGQGIASNQPQHF. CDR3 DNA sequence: TGTGCCAGCAGTACGGGACAGGGAATAGCTAGCAATCAGCCCCAGCATTTT.

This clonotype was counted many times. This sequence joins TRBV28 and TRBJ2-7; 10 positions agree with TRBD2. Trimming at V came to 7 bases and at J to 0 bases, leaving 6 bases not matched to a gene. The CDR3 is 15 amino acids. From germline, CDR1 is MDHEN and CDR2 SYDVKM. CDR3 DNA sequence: TGTGCCAGCAACTACCTAGCGGGGGACTCCTACGAGCAGTACTTC. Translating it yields CASNYLAGDSYEQYF.

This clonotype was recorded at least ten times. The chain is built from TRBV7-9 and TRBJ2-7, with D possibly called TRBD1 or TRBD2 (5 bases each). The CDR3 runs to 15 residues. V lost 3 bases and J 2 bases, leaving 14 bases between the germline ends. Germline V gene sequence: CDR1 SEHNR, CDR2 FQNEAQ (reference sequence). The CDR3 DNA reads TGTGCCAGCAGCTTGGACTCAGGGCCGACCTACGAGCAGTACTTC. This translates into CASSLDSGPTYEQYF.

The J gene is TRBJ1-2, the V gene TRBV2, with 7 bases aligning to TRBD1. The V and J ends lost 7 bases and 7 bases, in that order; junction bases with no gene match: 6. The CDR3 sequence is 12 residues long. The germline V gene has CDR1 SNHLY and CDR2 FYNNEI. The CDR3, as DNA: TGTGCCAGCACCCGGCGACAGGGTGGCTACACCTTC. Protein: CASTRRQGGYTF.

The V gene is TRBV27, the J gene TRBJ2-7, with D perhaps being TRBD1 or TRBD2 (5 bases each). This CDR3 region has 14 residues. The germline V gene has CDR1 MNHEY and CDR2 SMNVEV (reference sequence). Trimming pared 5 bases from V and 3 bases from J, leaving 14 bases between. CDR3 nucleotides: TGTGCCAGCAGTCCTGGGACCCGGGGCTACGAGCAGTACTTC. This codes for CASSPGTRGYEQYF.